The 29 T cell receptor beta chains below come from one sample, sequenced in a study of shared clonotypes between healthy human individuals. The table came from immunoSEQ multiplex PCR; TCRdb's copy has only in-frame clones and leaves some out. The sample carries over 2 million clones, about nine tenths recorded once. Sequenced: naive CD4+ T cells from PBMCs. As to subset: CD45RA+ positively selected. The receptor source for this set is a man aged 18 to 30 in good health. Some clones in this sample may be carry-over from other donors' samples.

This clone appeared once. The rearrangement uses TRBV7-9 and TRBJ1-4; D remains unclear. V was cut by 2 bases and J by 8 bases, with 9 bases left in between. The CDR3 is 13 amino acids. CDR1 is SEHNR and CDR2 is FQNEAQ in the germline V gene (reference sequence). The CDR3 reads CASSLFGGEKLFF. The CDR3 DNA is TGTGCCAGCAGCTTATTTGGTGGGGAAAAACTGTTTTTT.

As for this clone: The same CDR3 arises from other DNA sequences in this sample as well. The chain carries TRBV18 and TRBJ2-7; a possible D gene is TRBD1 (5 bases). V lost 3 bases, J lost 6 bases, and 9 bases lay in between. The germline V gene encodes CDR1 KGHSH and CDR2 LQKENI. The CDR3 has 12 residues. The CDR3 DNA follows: TGTGCCAGCTCACCCCAGGGTGCCGAGCAGTACTTC. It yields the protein CASSPQGAEQYF. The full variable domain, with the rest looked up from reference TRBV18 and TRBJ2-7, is NAGVMQNPRHLVRRRGQEARLRCSPMKGHSHVYWYRQLPEEGLKFMVYLQKENIIDESGMPKERFSAEFPKEGPSILRIQQVVRGDSAAYFCASSPQGAEQYFGPGTRLTVT.

CDR3 amino acids: CASSWTGWTYNEQFF. In DNA form, the CDR3 reads TGTGCCAGCAGCTGGACAGGGTGGACCTACAATGAGCAGTTCTTC. V is TRBV5-5 and J is TRBJ2-1, with TRBD1 matching over 8 bases. There are 15 residues in the CDR3. The V segment lost 3 bases and the J segment 2 bases; nucleotides outside the gene matches: 4. From germline, CDR1 is SGHKS and CDR2 YYEKEE (reference sequence).

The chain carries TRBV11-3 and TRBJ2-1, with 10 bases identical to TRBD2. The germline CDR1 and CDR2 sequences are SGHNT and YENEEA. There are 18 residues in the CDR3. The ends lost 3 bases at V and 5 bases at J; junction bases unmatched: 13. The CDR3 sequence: CASSFAGSITSGNNEQFF. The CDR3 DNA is TGTGCCAGCAGCTTTGCCGGCTCTATAACTAGCGGGAACAATGAGCAGTTCTTC. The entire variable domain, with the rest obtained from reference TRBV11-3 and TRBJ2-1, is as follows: EAGVVQSPRYKIIEKKQPVAFWCNPISGHNTLYWYLQNLGQGPELLIRYENEEAVDDSQLPKDRFSAERLKGVDSTLKIQPAELGDSAVYLCASSFAGSITSGNNEQFFGPGTRLTVL.

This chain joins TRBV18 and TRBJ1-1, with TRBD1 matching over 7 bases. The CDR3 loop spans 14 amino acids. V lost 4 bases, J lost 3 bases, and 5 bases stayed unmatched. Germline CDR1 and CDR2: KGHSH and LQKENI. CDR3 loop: CASSQTGADTEAFF. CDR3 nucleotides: TGTGCCAGCTCACAAACAGGGGCGGACACTGAAGCTTTCTTT.

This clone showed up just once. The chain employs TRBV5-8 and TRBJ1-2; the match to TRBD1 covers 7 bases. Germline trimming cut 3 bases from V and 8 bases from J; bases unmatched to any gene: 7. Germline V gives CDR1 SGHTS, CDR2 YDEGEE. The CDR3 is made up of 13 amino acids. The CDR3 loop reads CASSYDRARGYTF. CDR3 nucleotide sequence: TGTGCCAGCAGCTACGACAGGGCGAGGGGCTACACCTTC. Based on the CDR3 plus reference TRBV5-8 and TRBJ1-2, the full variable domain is EAGVTQSPTHLIKTRGQQATLRCSPISGHTSVYWYQQALGLGLQFLLWYDEGEERNRGNFPPRFSGRQFPNYSSELNVNALELEDSALYLCASSYDRARGYTFGSGTRLTVV.

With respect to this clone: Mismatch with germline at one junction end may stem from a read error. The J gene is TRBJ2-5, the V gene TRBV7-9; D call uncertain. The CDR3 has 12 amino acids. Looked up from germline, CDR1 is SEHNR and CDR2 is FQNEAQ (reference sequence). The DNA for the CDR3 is TGTGCCACCAGCCCGGATGGGGAGACCCAGTACTTC. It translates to CATSPDGETQYF.

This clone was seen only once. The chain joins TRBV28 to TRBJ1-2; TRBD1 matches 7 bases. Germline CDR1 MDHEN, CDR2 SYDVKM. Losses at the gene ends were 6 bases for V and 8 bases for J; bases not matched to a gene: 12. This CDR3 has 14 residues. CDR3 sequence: CASRPHPTGYGYTF. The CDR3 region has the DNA TGTGCCAGCAGGCCTCACCCGACAGGGTACGGCTACACCTTC.

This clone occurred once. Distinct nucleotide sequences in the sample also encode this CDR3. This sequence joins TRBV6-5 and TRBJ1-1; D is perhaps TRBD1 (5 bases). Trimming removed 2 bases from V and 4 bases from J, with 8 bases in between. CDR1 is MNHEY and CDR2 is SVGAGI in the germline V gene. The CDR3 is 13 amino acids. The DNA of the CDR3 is TGTGCCAGCAGTTACGGGAGGGGCACTGAAGCTTTCTTT. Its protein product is CASSYGRGTEAFF.

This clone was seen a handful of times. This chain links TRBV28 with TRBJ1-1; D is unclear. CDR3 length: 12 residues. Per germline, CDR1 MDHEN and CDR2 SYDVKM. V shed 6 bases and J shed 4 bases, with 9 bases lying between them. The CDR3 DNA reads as TGTGCCAGCAGCGATAGTAGCACTGAAGCTTTCTTT. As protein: CASSDSSTEAFF.

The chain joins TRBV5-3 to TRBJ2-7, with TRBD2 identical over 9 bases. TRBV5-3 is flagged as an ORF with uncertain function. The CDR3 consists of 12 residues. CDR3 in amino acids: CARRPPGLALEV. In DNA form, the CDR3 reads TGTGCCAGAAGACCTCCGGGACTAGCTCTTGAGGTC.

CDR3 in DNA: TGCGCCAGCAGCCCTGGACAGGGGGCCGAAAAACTGTTTTTT. It encodes CASSPGQGAEKLFF. This chain uses TRBV5-1 with TRBJ1-4; 11 bases line up with TRBD1. CDR1 is SGHRS, CDR2 YFSETQ, per germline. Unmatched junction bases numbered 4, after V lost 4 bases and J lost 8 bases. This CDR3 has 14 amino acids. Drawing the rest from reference TRBV5-1 and TRBJ1-4, the complete variable domain is KAGVTQTPRYLIKTRGQQVTLSCSPISGHRSVSWYQQTPGQGLQFLFEYFSETQRNKGNFPGRFSGRQFSNSRSEMNVSTLELGDSALYLCASSPGQGAEKLFFGSGTQLSVL.

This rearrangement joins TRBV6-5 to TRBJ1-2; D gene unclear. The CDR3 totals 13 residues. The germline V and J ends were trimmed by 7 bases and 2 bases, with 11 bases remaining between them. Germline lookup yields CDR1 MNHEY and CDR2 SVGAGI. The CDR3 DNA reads TGTGCCAGCACCGGTGGAGAGAACTATGGCTACACCTTC. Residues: CASTGGENYGYTF.

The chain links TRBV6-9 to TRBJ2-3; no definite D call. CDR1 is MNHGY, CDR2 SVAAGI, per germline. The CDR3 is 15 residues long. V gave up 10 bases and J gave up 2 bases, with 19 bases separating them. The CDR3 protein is CANPTVENITDTQYF. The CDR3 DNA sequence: TGTGCCAACCCCACGGTGGAAAATATCACAGATACGCAGTATTTT.

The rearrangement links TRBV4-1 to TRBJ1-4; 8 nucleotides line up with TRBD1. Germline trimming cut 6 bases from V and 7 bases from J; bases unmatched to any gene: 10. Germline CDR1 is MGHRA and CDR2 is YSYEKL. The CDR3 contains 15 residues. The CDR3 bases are TGCGCCAGCAGACCAGGACAGGGCGGCAGTGAAAAACTGTTTTTT. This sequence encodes CASRPGQGGSEKLFF.

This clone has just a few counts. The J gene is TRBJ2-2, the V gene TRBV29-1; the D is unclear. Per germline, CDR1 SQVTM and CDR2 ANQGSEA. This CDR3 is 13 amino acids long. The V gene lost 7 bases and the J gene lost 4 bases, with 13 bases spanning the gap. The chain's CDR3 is CSASGRFTGELFF. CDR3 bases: TGCAGCGCCTCCGGGCGCTTCACCGGGGAGCTGTTTTTT.

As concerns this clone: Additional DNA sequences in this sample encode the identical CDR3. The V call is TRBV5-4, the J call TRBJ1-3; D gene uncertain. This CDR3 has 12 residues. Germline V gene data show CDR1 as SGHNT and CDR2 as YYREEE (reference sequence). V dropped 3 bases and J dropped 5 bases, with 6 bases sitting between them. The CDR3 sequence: CASSSDRNTIYF. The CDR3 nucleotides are TGTGCCAGCAGCTCTGACAGAAACACCATATATTTT.

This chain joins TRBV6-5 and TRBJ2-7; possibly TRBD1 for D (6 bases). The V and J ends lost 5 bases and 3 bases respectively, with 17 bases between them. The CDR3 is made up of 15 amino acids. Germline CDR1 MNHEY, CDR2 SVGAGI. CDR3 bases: TGTGCCAGCAGTATTCCAGGGGCCTTATTCTACGAGCAGTACTTC. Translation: CASSIPGALFYEQYF.

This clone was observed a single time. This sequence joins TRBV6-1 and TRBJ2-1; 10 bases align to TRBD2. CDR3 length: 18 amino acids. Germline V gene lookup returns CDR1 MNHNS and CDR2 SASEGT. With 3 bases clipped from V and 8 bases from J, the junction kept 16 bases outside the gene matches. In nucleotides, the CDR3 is TGTGCCAGCAGTGACAGGCTAGCGGGGGATTCGGCTCGCGATGAGCAGTTCTTC. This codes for CASSDRLAGDSARDEQFF.

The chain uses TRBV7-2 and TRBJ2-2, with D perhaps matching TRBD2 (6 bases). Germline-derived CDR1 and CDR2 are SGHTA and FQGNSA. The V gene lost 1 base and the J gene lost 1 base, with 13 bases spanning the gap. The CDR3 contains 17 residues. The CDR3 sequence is CASSLELGRGNTGELFF. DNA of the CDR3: TGTGCCAGCAGCTTAGAATTGGGGCGGGGGAACACCGGGGAGCTGTTTTTT.

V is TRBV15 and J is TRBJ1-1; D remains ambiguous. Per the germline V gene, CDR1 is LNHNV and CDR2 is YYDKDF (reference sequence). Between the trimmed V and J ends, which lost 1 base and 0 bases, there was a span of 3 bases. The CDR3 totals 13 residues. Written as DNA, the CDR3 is TGTGCCACCAGCAGAGCCTTGAACACTGAAGCTTTCTTT. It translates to CATSRALNTEAFF.

The CDR3 DNA follows: TGTGCCAGCAGTTCTACCGGGGGGACCCCGCTTACCCAGTACTTC. Amino acid sequence: CASSSTGGTPLTQYF. The V gene is TRBV28, the J gene TRBJ2-5; 7 nucleotides match TRBD2. V lost 4 bases to trimming and J lost 8 bases; unmatched junction nucleotides: 13. The germline CDR1 and CDR2 sequences are MDHEN and SYDVKM. The CDR3 spans 15 residues.

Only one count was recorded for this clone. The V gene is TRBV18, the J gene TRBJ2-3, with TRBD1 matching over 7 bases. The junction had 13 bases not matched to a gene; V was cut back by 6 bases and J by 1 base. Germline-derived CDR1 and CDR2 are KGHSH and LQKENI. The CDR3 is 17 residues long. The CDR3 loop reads CASSITQQGWGTDTQYF. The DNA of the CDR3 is TGTGCCAGCTCTATAACCCAACAGGGGTGGGGCACAGATACGCAGTATTTT.

The CDR3 region is CASSQEVARGNQPQHF. The CDR3 DNA reads as TGCGCCAGCAGCCAAGAAGTCGCCAGGGGGAATCAGCCCCAGCATTTT. This sequence joins TRBV4-1 and TRBJ1-5, with 7 bases matching TRBD1. Germline V lookup: CDR1 MGHRA, CDR2 YSYEKL. After removal of 0 bases from V and 4 bases from J, the junction contained 6 bases not matched to a gene. This CDR3 is 16 amino acids long.

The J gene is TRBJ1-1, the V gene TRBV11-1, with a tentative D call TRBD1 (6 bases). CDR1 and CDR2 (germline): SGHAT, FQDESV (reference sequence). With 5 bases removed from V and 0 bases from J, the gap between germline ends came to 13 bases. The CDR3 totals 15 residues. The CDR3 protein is CASSRGQLLNTEAFF. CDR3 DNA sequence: TGTGCCAGCAGCCGCGGACAGCTCCTGAACACTGAAGCTTTCTTT.

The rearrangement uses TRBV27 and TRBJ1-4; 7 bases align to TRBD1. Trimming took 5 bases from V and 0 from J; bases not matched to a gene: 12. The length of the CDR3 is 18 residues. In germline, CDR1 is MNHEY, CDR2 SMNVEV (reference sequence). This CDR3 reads CASSPWDSYYSTNEKLFF. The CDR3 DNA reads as TGTGCCAGCAGTCCGTGGGACAGCTACTATTCAACTAATGAAAAACTGTTTTTT.

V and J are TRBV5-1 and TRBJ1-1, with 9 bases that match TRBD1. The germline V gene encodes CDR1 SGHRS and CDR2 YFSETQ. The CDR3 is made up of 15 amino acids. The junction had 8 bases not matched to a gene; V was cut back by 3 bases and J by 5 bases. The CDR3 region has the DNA TGCGCCAGCAGCTCAACACAGGGGGCGACGACTGAAGCTTTCTTT. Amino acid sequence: CASSSTQGATTEAFF.

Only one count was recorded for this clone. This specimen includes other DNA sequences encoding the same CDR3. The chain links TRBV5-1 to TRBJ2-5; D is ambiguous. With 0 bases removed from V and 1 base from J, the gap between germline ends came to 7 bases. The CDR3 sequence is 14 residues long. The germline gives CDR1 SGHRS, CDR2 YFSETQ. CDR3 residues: CASSLGGSQETQYF. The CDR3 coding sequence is TGCGCCAGCAGCTTGGGAGGCAGCCAAGAGACCCAGTACTTC.

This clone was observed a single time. The CDR3 region has the DNA TGTGCCAGCAGTGAAAGGGTGCGGGGACCTTCCTACAATGAGCAGTTCTTC. It is translated as CASSERVRGPSYNEQFF. The rearrangement uses TRBV2 and TRBJ2-1; a weak D match, TRBD2 (6 bases). This CDR3 contains 17 residues. V lost 2 bases and J 1 base, leaving 15 bases between the germline ends. Germline-derived CDR1 and CDR2 are SNHLY and FYNNEI. The whole variable domain, filled in from reference TRBV2 and TRBJ2-1, reads EPEVTQTPSHQVTQMGQEVILRCVPISNHLYFYWYRQILGQKVEFLVSFYNNEISEKSEIFDDQFSVERPDGSNFTLKIRSTKLEDSAMYFCASSERVRGPSYNEQFFGPGTRLTVL.